Each of the 25 T cell receptor beta chains below was sequenced from the same sample in a study of shared clonotypes between healthy human individuals. The table came from immunoSEQ multiplex PCR; TCRdb's copy has only in-frame clones and leaves some out. The sample shows under 1,900,000 clones, 98% to 99% of them seen only once. Material: naive CD4+ T cells sorted from blood. The subset here: CD45RA+ positively selected. The receptors were sampled from a man aged 25-45 years in good health.

J is TRBJ2-5 and V is TRBV4-3; maybe TRBD2 (5 bases). Trimming took off 1 base at V and 5 bases at J, with 11 bases between the two ends. This CDR3 is 14 amino acids long. Germline V gene sequence: CDR1 LGHNA, CDR2 YSLEER. The CDR3 spells CASSQAAEGETQYF. DNA for the CDR3: TGCGCCAGCAGCCAAGCGGCAGAGGGTGAGACCCAGTACTTC.

V usage is TRBV6-1 and J usage is TRBJ2-2, with D possibly matching TRBD2 (6 bases). The CDR3 is 12 residues long. Germline-derived CDR1 and CDR2 are MNHNS and SASEGT. Between the trimmed V and J ends, which lost 8 bases and 6 bases, there was a span of 10 bases. The CDR3 coding sequence is TGTGCCAGCCACTGGAGGGCCGGGGAGCTGTTTTTT. This sequence encodes CASHWRAGELFF.

The V call is TRBV7-8, the J call TRBJ1-4; D is ambiguous. The CDR3 contains 15 residues. Trimming stripped 5 bases from V and 3 bases from J, with 13 bases between. Germline loops: CDR1 SGHVS, CDR2 FQNEAQ. CDR3 sequence reads: CASSTTELANEKLFF. In nucleotides, the CDR3 is TGTGCCAGCAGCACAACAGAGTTAGCTAATGAAAAACTGTTTTTT.

The chain has TRBV15 and TRBJ1-5; 8 bases agree with TRBD1. This CDR3 region has 15 residues. J lost 6 bases, V lost 3 bases, and 7 bases had no gene match. The germline CDR1 and CDR2 sequences are LNHNV and YYDKDF (reference sequence). The DNA for the CDR3 is TGTGCCACCAGCAGGGGGGGACAGGCGGGTCAGCCCCAGCATTTT. This codes for CATSRGGQAGQPQHF.

Points on this clone: Other DNA variants within this sample encode the same CDR3. V usage is TRBV19 and J usage is TRBJ1-2; no firm D call. The ends were cut back, 3 bases at V and 2 bases at J, with 7 bases in the middle. The germline V gene has CDR1 LNHDA and CDR2 SQIVND (reference sequence). The CDR3 covers 13 residues. The CDR3 loop is CASSIPPNYGYTF. The CDR3 DNA is TGTGCCAGTAGTATTCCGCCAAACTATGGCTACACCTTC.

The chain recombines TRBV7-9 with TRBJ2-1; 11 bases align to TRBD1. CDR1 is SEHNR and CDR2 is FQNEAQ in the germline V gene (reference sequence). The J segment lost 6 bases and the V segment lost 2 bases, leaving 6 bases of the junction unmatched. The length of the CDR3 is 16 residues. The CDR3 reads CASSLLGGTGGNEQFF. DNA for the CDR3: TGTGCCAGCAGCTTATTAGGGGGGACAGGGGGCAATGAGCAGTTCTTC.

The rearrangement joins TRBV18 to TRBJ2-3, with 8 nucleotides matching TRBD2. This CDR3 is built from 16 residues. Germline assignment: CDR1 KGHSH and CDR2 LQKENI. With V trimmed by 0 bases and J by 5 bases, 7 bases remained unmatched. The CDR3 DNA follows: TGTGCCAGCTCACCACCGGTCGCGGGAGGAAAAGATACGCAGTATTTT. This gives the protein CASSPPVAGGKDTQYF.

In DNA, the CDR3 is TGCGCCAGCAGCGTAGGACTAGCGGGAGACGGCTTTTCCTACGAGCAGTACTTC. Protein sequence: CASSVGLAGDGFSYEQYF. The chain combines TRBV5-1 with TRBJ2-7, with 13 bases lining up with TRBD2. Germline loops: CDR1 SGHRS, CDR2 YFSETQ. Unmatched junction bases numbered 11, after V lost 4 bases and J lost 1 base. CDR3 size: 18 residues.

J is TRBJ2-5 and V is TRBV5-6; no definite D call. The CDR3 covers 14 residues. The V end was cut by 4 bases, the J end by 4 bases, with 14 bases between. Germline V gene sequence: CDR1 SGHDT, CDR2 YYEEEE. The CDR3, as DNA: TGTGCCAGCAGCACGAGCCGTCTGACAGAGACCCAGTACTTC. Translating gives CASSTSRLTETQYF.

The V gene is TRBV9, the J gene TRBJ1-2, with no clear D. Trimming stripped 0 bases from V and 5 bases from J, with 14 bases between. The CDR3 is 15 residues long. Per the germline V gene, CDR1 is SGDLS and CDR2 is YYNGEE. For the CDR3, the DNA is TGTGCCAGCAGCGTAGGATCAGGTCCCTCTTATGGCTACACCTTC. It codes for CASSVGSGPSYGYTF.

The rearrangement links TRBV18 to TRBJ1-5, with TRBD1 as a possible D gene (5 bases). The ends were cut back, 0 bases at V and 4 bases at J, with 10 bases in the middle. Germline CDR1 reads KGHSH; CDR2 reads LQKENI. The CDR3 has 15 residues. The CDR3 protein is CASSPPRGLNQPQHF. The CDR3 DNA reads as TGTGCCAGCTCACCACCGAGGGGCCTTAATCAGCCCCAGCATTTT.

This chain uses TRBV5-1 with TRBJ2-5; tentative D call: TRBD2 (7 bases). V dropped 1 base and J dropped 5 bases, with 18 bases sitting between them. This CDR3 comprises 16 residues. The germline gives CDR1 SGHRS, CDR2 YFSETQ. CDR3 amino acids: CASSLRRGLVYETQYF. The CDR3 bases are TGCGCCAGCAGCTTGAGGCGGGGGCTGGTGTACGAGACCCAGTACTTC. Looking up the rest from reference TRBV5-1 and TRBJ2-5 gives the full variable domain: KAGVTQTPRYLIKTRGQQVTLSCSPISGHRSVSWYQQTPGQGLQFLFEYFSETQRNKGNFPGRFSGRQFSNSRSEMNVSTLELGDSALYLCASSLRRGLVYETQYFGPGTRLLVL.

The genes are TRBV27 and TRBJ1-4, with 8 bases aligning to TRBD1. Trimming at V came to 6 bases and at J to 8 bases, leaving 8 bases not matched to a gene. CDR3 length equals 14 residues. Germline CDR1 and CDR2: MNHEY and SMNVEV (reference sequence). CDR3 sequence (DNA): TGTGCCAGCAGCGGGACAGGACTGATGGAAAAACTGTTTTTT. It codes for CASSGTGLMEKLFF. Full variable domain (missing parts from reference TRBV27 and TRBJ1-4): EAQVTQNPRYLITVTGKKLTVTCSQNMNHEYMSWYRQDPGLGLRQIYYSMNVEVTDKGDVPEGYKVSRKEKRNFPLILESPSPNQTSLYFCASSGTGLMEKLFFGSGTQLSVL.

The chain couples TRBV2 to TRBJ2-1, with a weak D call TRBD2 (6 bases). The length of the CDR3 is 13 residues. V gave up 3 bases and J gave up 7 bases, with 10 bases separating them. Germline V lookup: CDR1 SNHLY, CDR2 FYNNEI. CDR3 loop: CASSEQAGNEQFF. In nucleotides, the CDR3 is TGTGCCAGCAGTGAGCAAGCGGGTAATGAGCAGTTCTTC.

As regards this clone: Other nucleotide sequences in the sample specify the same CDR3. The J gene is TRBJ2-3, the V gene TRBV5-1, with 11 positions matching TRBD2. CDR3 length: 15 residues. Germline CDR1 SGHRS, CDR2 YFSETQ. V shed 2 bases and J 3 bases; nucleotides not matched to a gene: 2. CDR3 bases: TGCGCCAGCAGCTTACTAGCGGGAGTAACAGATACGCAGTATTTT. This encodes CASSLLAGVTDTQYF. Filled out from reference TRBV5-1 and TRBJ2-3, the complete variable domain reads KAGVTQTPRYLIKTRGQQVTLSCSPISGHRSVSWYQQTPGQGLQFLFEYFSETQRNKGNFPGRFSGRQFSNSRSEMNVSTLELGDSALYLCASSLLAGVTDTQYFGPGTRLTVL.

V usage is TRBV11-3 and J usage is TRBJ2-1; 10 nucleotides agree with TRBD1. Germline-derived CDR1 and CDR2 are SGHNT and YENEEA. V lost 5 bases and J lost 2; bases outside the gene matches: 3. The CDR3 is 15 residues long. CDR3 protein: CASSAGTGAYNEQFF. For the CDR3, the DNA is TGTGCCAGCAGCGCCGGGACAGGGGCCTACAATGAGCAGTTCTTC. Using reference TRBV11-3 and TRBJ2-1 for the parts outside the CDR3, the full variable domain is EAGVVQSPRYKIIEKKQPVAFWCNPISGHNTLYWYLQNLGQGPELLIRYENEEAVDDSQLPKDRFSAERLKGVDSTLKIQPAELGDSAVYLCASSAGTGAYNEQFFGPGTRLTVL.

The chain employs TRBV27 and TRBJ2-3, with 15 positions matching TRBD2. Germline CDR1 and CDR2: MNHEY and SMNVEV (reference sequence). CDR3 length: 16 amino acids. Trimming took 6 bases from V and 5 from J; bases not matched to a gene: 6. The DNA for the CDR3 is TGTGCCAGCAGCCGTCGGACTAGCGGGAGGGTAGATACGCAGTATTTT. Its translation: CASSRRTSGRVDTQYF.

CDR3 sequence: CAWSDTRVRYTEAFF. CDR3 nucleotides: TGTGCCTGGAGTGACACCAGGGTGAGGTACACTGAAGCTTTCTTT. The genes are TRBV30 and TRBJ1-1, with D perhaps TRBD1 (5 bases). V was clipped by 1 base and J by 3 bases, with 15 bases between them. Germline CDR1 and CDR2: GTSNPN and SVGIG (reference sequence). CDR3 size: 15 residues.

CDR3 in amino acids: CASSLMVLGENEQFF. The CDR3 nucleotides are TGCGCCAGCAGCTTGATGGTATTAGGGGAAAATGAGCAGTTCTTC. The chain joins TRBV5-1 to TRBJ2-1, with D possibly being TRBD1 (5 bases). The CDR3 spans 15 residues. The germline V and J ends were trimmed by 1 base and 7 bases, with 15 bases remaining between them. In germline, CDR1 is SGHRS, CDR2 YFSETQ.

V gene TRBV5-1 combines with J gene TRBJ1-5, with TRBD1 matching 9 bases. Trimming removed 4 bases from V and 6 bases from J; junction bases left unmatched: 8. The CDR3 is 15 amino acids. Germline V gives CDR1 SGHRS, CDR2 YFSETQ. The CDR3 DNA reads TGCGCCAGCAGCCCGCGGACAGGGGAGGGTCAGCCCCAGCATTTT. Its protein is CASSPRTGEGQPQHF. Drawing the rest from reference TRBV5-1 and TRBJ1-5, the complete variable domain is KAGVTQTPRYLIKTRGQQVTLSCSPISGHRSVSWYQQTPGQGLQFLFEYFSETQRNKGNFPGRFSGRQFSNSRSEMNVSTLELGDSALYLCASSPRTGEGQPQHFGDGTRLSIL.

The rearrangement uses TRBV10-3 and TRBJ2-2; 8 bases line up with TRBD2. Trimming cost V 4 bases and J 2 bases; bases outside gene matches: 6. Looked up from germline, CDR1 is ENHRY and CDR2 is SYGVKD. CDR3 length: 16 amino acids. CDR3 loop: CAISGGLVGNTGELFF. CDR3 DNA: TGTGCCATCAGTGGGGGACTAGTGGGAAACACCGGGGAGCTGTTTTTT.

Comment on this clone: Other DNA sequences from this sample encode an identical CDR3 as well. The V call is TRBV25-1, the J call TRBJ2-2; D might be TRBD1 (6 bases). The ends were cut back, 5 bases at V and 0 bases at J, with 10 bases in the middle. The germline V gene encodes CDR1 MGHDK and CDR2 SYGVNS. The CDR3 runs 15 residues. CDR3 nucleotide sequence: TGTGCCAGCAGTACCGGGACATCGAACACCGGGGAGCTGTTTTTT. Protein sequence: CASSTGTSNTGELFF.

The chain links TRBV5-1 to TRBJ2-5, with a weak D call TRBD2 (6 bases). The CDR3 runs 15 residues. V gave up 2 bases and J gave up 5 bases, with 16 bases separating them. The germline CDR1 and CDR2 sequences are SGHRS and YFSETQ. Here the CDR3 reads CASSFGSGEGETQYF. CDR3 coding DNA: TGCGCCAGCAGCTTTGGTAGCGGCGAGGGGGAGACCCAGTACTTC.

The chain is built from TRBV9 and TRBJ2-7, with 8 bases that match TRBD1. V lost 0 bases, J lost 3 bases, and 5 bases stayed unmatched. Germline V lookup: CDR1 SGDLS, CDR2 YYNGEE. This CDR3 is 15 amino acids long. DNA for the CDR3: TGTGCCAGCAGCGTAGGGCGCAGGGGGCACTACGAGCAGTACTTC. Protein product: CASSVGRRGHYEQYF.

The chain combines TRBV27 with TRBJ2-1, with D possibly called TRBD1 or TRBD2 (5 bases each). CDR1 MNHEY and CDR2 SMNVEV come from the germline V gene (reference sequence). The CDR3 consists of 15 residues. Trimming shortened V by 5 bases and J by 7 bases, and 18 bases separated the two germline ends. CDR3 amino acids: CASSGGGRILNEQFF. The CDR3 nucleotides are TGTGCCAGCAGTGGGGGTGGCCGGATCCTTAATGAGCAGTTCTTC.